Listed here are 15 T cell receptor beta chains from one sample, sequenced in a study of blood T cell repertoires in COVID-19. Only in-frame clones appear in the TCRdb table, and some are missing; sequencing was by immunoSEQ multiplex PCR. Altogether about 350,000 clones are present, roughly 90% being singletons, with the ten largest covering about 7.3%. The source material was peripheral blood. All receptors come from a woman in her 70s with COVID-19, enrolled during active disease.

This clone was picked up a small number of times. The V and J genes are TRBV5-6 and TRBJ1-6, with 8 bases aligning to TRBD1. Germline V CDR1 and CDR2: SGHDT, YYEEEE. This CDR3 comprises 17 residues. V lost 0 bases to trimming and J lost 8 bases; unmatched junction nucleotides: 10. This CDR3 is CASSLDQGARVDSPLHF. Written as DNA, the CDR3 is TGTGCCAGCAGCTTGGATCAGGGGGCGCGAGTCGATTCACCCCTCCACTTT.

In this sample, this clone turned up once. The V call is TRBV30, the J call TRBJ1-1; D not resolved. CDR1 GTSNPN and CDR2 SVGIG come from the germline V gene (reference sequence). V gave up 4 bases and J gave up 5 bases, with 14 bases separating them. The CDR3 has 13 amino acids. For the CDR3, the DNA is TGTGCCTGGACCCCGACGGGTTTTACTGAAGCTTTCTTT. Residues: CAWTPTGFTEAFF.

Turning to this clone: Other nucleotide sequences in the sample specify the same CDR3. This sequence joins TRBV6-5 and TRBJ2-2; no clear D gene. The CDR3 totals 13 residues. Germline CDR1 is MNHEY and CDR2 is SVGAGI. Trimming took 2 bases from V and 7 from J, leaving 8 bases between them. DNA of the CDR3: TGTGCCAGCAGTTACGGAGACGGCGGGGAGCTGTTTTTT. Translated, it gives CASSYGDGGELFF.

The chain links TRBV7-6 to TRBJ2-7; 11 bases are a match to TRBD2. Losses at the gene ends were 1 base for V and 2 bases for J; bases not matched to a gene: 4. Germline assignment: CDR1 SGHVS and CDR2 FNYEAQ. The CDR3 runs 16 residues. The CDR3 DNA is TGTGCCAGCAGCTTAGAGGTTAGCGGGGGGGCCTACGAGCAGTACTTC. Translated: CASSLEVSGGAYEQYF.

This clone is a singleton in its sample. Distinct nucleotide sequences in the sample also encode this CDR3. The chain employs TRBV6-1 and TRBJ1-6, with D perhaps matching TRBD1 (6 bases). Trimming stripped 2 bases from V and 7 bases from J, with 9 bases between. CDR1 MNHNS and CDR2 SASEGT come from the germline V gene. This CDR3 has 14 amino acids. The CDR3 reads CASSEQGLNSPLHF. CDR3 sequence (DNA): TGTGCCAGCAGTGAACAGGGGTTGAATTCACCCCTCCACTTT.

This sequence joins TRBV7-2 and TRBJ1-2, with a tentative D call TRBD1 (5 bases). The ends were cut back, 4 bases at V and 7 bases at J, with 16 bases in the middle. Germline CDR1 and CDR2: SGHTA and FQGNSA. The CDR3 has 14 residues. The CDR3 spells CASSYDRDTGGYTF. In DNA form, the CDR3 reads TGTGCCAGCAGCTATGACAGAGACACAGGTGGCTACACCTTC.

This clone came up once. CDR3 in DNA: TGCGGGTACAGGGATCGAGGCTACACCTTC. Translating gives CGYRDRGYTF. The chain has TRBV20-1 and TRBJ1-2; the D gene is possibly TRBD1 (6 bases). The CDR3 is 10 amino acids. Looked up from germline, CDR1 is DFQATT and CDR2 is SNEGSKA (reference sequence).

The J gene is TRBJ2-1, the V gene TRBV28; TRBD1 matches 8 bases. The CDR3 sequence is 13 residues long. The J segment lost 9 bases and the V segment lost 5 bases, leaving 6 bases of the junction unmatched. CDR1 and CDR2 (germline): MDHEN, SYDVKM. The CDR3 loop is CASSPTGVIEQFF. CDR3 sequence (DNA): TGTGCCAGCAGTCCGACAGGGGTCATTGAGCAGTTCTTC.

The chain links TRBV19 to TRBJ2-3; possible D gene TRBD1, 8 bases. Germline V CDR1 and CDR2: LNHDA, SQIVND (reference sequence). The ends were cut back, 8 bases at V and 3 bases at J, with 12 bases in the middle. The CDR3 has 13 residues. The CDR3 here is CASGQGGTDTQYF. The CDR3 bases are TGTGCCAGTGGACAGGGAGGGACAGATACGCAGTATTTT.

The chain has TRBV5-1 and TRBJ2-7; 8 bases line up with TRBD1. The CDR3 consists of 13 residues. CDR1 SGHRS and CDR2 YFSETQ come from the germline V gene. V lost 3 bases to trimming and J lost 5 bases; unmatched junction nucleotides: 4. CDR3 DNA: TGCGCCAGCAGCTCAGTGACAGGGGACGAGCAGTACTTC. This encodes CASSSVTGDEQYF.

The V call is TRBV24-1, the J call TRBJ1-2; no reliable D call. V shed 3 bases and J shed 10 bases, with 20 bases lying between them. CDR3 length: 15 amino acids. Germline lookup yields CDR1 KGHDR and CDR2 SFDVKD. CDR3 nucleotide sequence: TGTGCCACCAGTGATCCTACCCACATCAGCGAGACCTACACCTTC. Its protein is CATSDPTHISETYTF.

This clone was detected once. The chain employs TRBV21-1 and TRBJ1-1; the table's D call TRBD1 went unverified against the DNA. TRBV21-1 is a pseudogene segment. This CDR3 has 13 amino acids. The CDR3 DNA follows: TGTGCCAGCAGCAAAGGAGCCCCAGGGAAAGCTTTCTTT. It codes for CASSKGAPGKAFF.

CDR3 DNA sequence: TGTGCCAGCAGCGTAGTGGCCGGAAACACCATATATTTT. It encodes CASSVVAGNTIYF. V usage is TRBV9 and J usage is TRBJ1-3; D unresolved. Trimming cost V 0 bases and J 4 bases, with 5 bases left between them. Germline values: CDR1 SGDLS, CDR2 YYNGEE. This CDR3 is 13 amino acids long.

This chain links TRBV7-2 with TRBJ1-2; 7 nucleotides line up with TRBD1. This CDR3 region has 15 residues. Germline V gene sequence: CDR1 SGHTA, CDR2 FQGNSA. Germline trimming cut 4 bases from V and 6 bases from J; bases unmatched to any gene: 11. CDR3 sequence: CASSSNRGQYNGYTF. DNA for the CDR3: TGTGCCAGCAGCTCAAACCGGGGACAGTACAATGGCTACACCTTC.

V gene TRBV18 combines with J gene TRBJ1-6; TRBD1 agrees at 9 bases. The germline gives CDR1 KGHSH, CDR2 LQKENI. The CDR3 loop spans 15 amino acids. The ends lost 5 bases at V and 7 bases at J; junction bases unmatched: 6. The CDR3 protein is CASSLGQGTNSPLHF. The CDR3 coding sequence is TGTGCCAGCTCATTAGGACAGGGGACGAATTCACCCCTCCACTTT. The full variable domain, in which reference TRBV18 and TRBJ1-6 provide the parts outside the CDR3, is NAGVMQNPRHLVRRRGQEARLRCSPMKGHSHVYWYRQLPEEGLKFMVYLQKENIIDESGMPKERFSAEFPKEGPSILRIQQVVRGDSAAYFCASSLGQGTNSPLHFGNGTRLTVT.